This T cell receptor beta chain originates from a study of cytomegalovirus exposure and HLA in healthy donors. Primers for the PCR totalled 60 Vbeta and 13 Jbeta. The assay was immunoSEQ multiplex PCR, and TCRdb's table has in-frame clones only and misses some. The sample contains roughly 290,000 clones, about four fifths of which appear only once. V gave up 3 bases and J gave up 2 bases, with 15 bases separating them. CDR3 length: 15 amino acids. Germline V gene data show CDR1 as SGDLS and CDR2 as YYNGEE. The rearrangement uses TRBV9 and TRBJ2-7; D may be TRBD2 (5 bases). This TCR came from a girl under 10 years old in good health and CMV-seronegative. Material: PBMCs. The CDR3 DNA sequence: TGTGCCAGCAGCGAAGTAGACTACAAGACCTACGAGCAGTACTTC. Its translation is CASSEVDYKTYEQYF. The whole variable domain, remainder taken from reference TRBV9 and TRBJ2-7, is DSGVTQTPKHLITATGQRVTLRCSPRSGDLSVYWYQQSLDQGLQFLIQYYNGEERAKGNILERFSAQQFPDLHSELNLSSLELGDSALYFCASSEVDYKTYEQYFGPGTRLTVT.